A selection of T cell receptor beta chains follows, all from one sample in a study of cytomegalovirus exposure and HLA in healthy donors. Sequencing was performed with immunoSEQ multiplex PCR; in TCRdb, only in-frame clones are kept and a portion is missing. The sample records about 240,000 clones, about 90% being singletons. The sample comprised PBMCs. All receptors derive from a woman aged 25 to 39 in good health and CMV-seropositive. CDR3s include the opening cysteine and the closing phenylalanine or tryptophan. The D gene is left open where the match is weak. Part of the rows lack a size; the others show once, few, many or a class for expanded clones.

TRBD1	TRBV6-6	TRBJ2-7	NA	TGTGCCAGCAGTTACTCCGGGGACAGGGATGACGAGCAGTACTTC	CASSYSGDRDDEQYF
NA	TRBV10-2	TRBJ2-7	NA	TGCGCCAGCAGGGGGAGCTCCTACGAGCAGTACTTC	CASRGSSYEQYF
NA	TRBV18	TRBJ1-2	NA	TGTGCCAGCTCACCGCAACAGGGAGCGCTATATGGCTACACCTTC	CASSPQQGALYGYTF
NA	TRBV11-2	TRBJ2-5	NA	TGTGCCAGCAGCTTTGGGGCGAAAGAGACCCAGTACTTC	CASSFGAKETQYF
TRBD2	TRBV7-6	TRBJ2-3	NA	TGTGCCAGCAGCCTCAGCGGGGGAAACACAGATACGCAGTATTTT	CASSLSGGNTDTQYF
NA	TRBV27	TRBJ1-1	NA	TGTGCCAGCAGCCCAACAGTGAACACTGAAGCTTTCTTT	CASSPTVNTEAFF
NA	TRBV29-1	TRBJ2-1	NA	TGCAGCGTAAAAGACAGTCGGGAGCAGTTCTTC	CSVKDSREQFF
NA	TRBV5-1	TRBJ1-2	NA	TGCGCCAGCAGCGTGGAGCCCGCCAACGGGGACTATGGCTACACCTTC	CASSVEPANGDYGYTF
TRBD2	TRBV6-5	TRBJ2-3	NA	TGTGCCAGCAGTCGGGGGGGGGCAGATACGCAGTATTTT	CASSRGGADTQYF
TRBD2	TRBV12-5	TRBJ2-1	few	TGTGCTAGTGGTTCCCTTAGCGGGAGACATGAGCAGTTCTTC	CASGSLSGRHEQFF
NA	TRBV29-1	TRBJ2-6	NA	TGCAGCGTTGAAGCCCTCTCTGGGGCCAACGTCCTGACTTTC	CSVEALSGANVLTF
NA	TRBV7-6	TRBJ1-4	NA	TGTGCCAGCAGCTTAGTTTACGGGGTGGATGAAAAACTGTTTTTT	CASSLVYGVDEKLFF
NA	TRBV29-1	TRBJ1-4	NA	TGCAGCGTTGGGGCAGGGGTTGCAACTAATGAAAAACTGTTTTTT	CSVGAGVATNEKLFF
TRBD2	TRBV7-2	TRBJ2-7	NA	TGTGCCAGCAGTGTGGGACTAGCGGGAGGTCTACGCCGCGAGCAGTACTTC	CASSVGLAGGLRREQYF
TRBD2	TRBV6-5	TRBJ2-1	NA	TGTGCCAGCAGTTACGAGCCGGGAGGGCCCTACAATGAGCAGTTCTTC	CASSYEPGGPYNEQFF
TRBD1	TRBV11-3	TRBJ2-7	NA	TGTGCCAGCAGCTTAGGGGGACAGGGTTCTTACGAGCAGTACTTC	CASSLGGQGSYEQYF
NA	TRBV29-1	TRBJ1-3	NA	TGCAGCGTTCTAGCCCCGGACAGCTCTGGAAACACCATATATTTT	CSVLAPDSSGNTIYF
NA	TRBV5-6	TRBJ2-2	NA	TGTGCCAGCAGCTCGGCGACTAGAAGGAGTACCGGGGAGCTGTTTTTT	CASSSATRRSTGELFF
NA	TRBV30	TRBJ1-4	NA	TGTGCCTGGAGTGTGGACAGTTTAAAACTGTTTTTT	CAWSVDSLKLFF
TRBD1	TRBV4-2	TRBJ2-1	NA	TGTGCCAGCAGCCAGACAGGGAGCGATGAGCAGTTCTTC	CASSQTGSDEQFF
NA	TRBV12-5	TRBJ2-7	NA	TGTGCTAGTGGTTCGCAGCGGGAAGGGGGCTACGAGCAGTACTTC	CASGSQREGGYEQYF
NA	TRBV7-9	TRBJ2-7	NA	TGTGCCAGCAGCCCGGGCGGGACCCGCTACGAGCAGTACTTC	CASSPGGTRYEQYF
TRBD1	TRBV28	TRBJ1-2	NA	TGTGCCAGCAGAACAGGGGACCTAGCCAACTATGGCTACACCTTC	CASRTGDLANYGYTF
NA	TRBV28	TRBJ1-2	few	TGTGCCAGCGGAGGAAACCCAGGGGCGGGTGGCTACACCTTC	CASGGNPGAGGYTF
NA	TRBV30	TRBJ2-1	NA	TGTGCCTGGACCCCCAATGGGAGAGGTGAGCAGTTCTTC	CAWTPNGRGEQFF
NA	TRBV5-1	TRBJ2-7	NA	TGCGCCAGCAGCCTGACAGGAAACTACGAGCAGTACTTC	CASSLTGNYEQYF
NA	TRBV15	TRBJ1-5	NA	TGTGCCACCAGCAGAGGGAGGGAACGCAATCAGCCCCAGCATTTT	CATSRGRERNQPQHF
TRBD2	TRBV7-3	TRBJ2-1	NA	TGTGCCAGCAGCCAGGCTAGCGGCCCCTCCTACAATGAGCAGTTCTTC	CASSQASGPSYNEQFF
NA	TRBV5-1	TRBJ2-1	NA	TGCGCCAGCAGCTTGTCGGGCCAGGGATATGAGCAGTTCTTC	CASSLSGQGYEQFF
TRBD1	TRBV28	TRBJ2-1	NA	TGTGCCAGCAGTTTGGGACAGGGGGATGAGCAGTTCTTC	CASSLGQGDEQFF
TRBD1	TRBV7-2	TRBJ1-3	once	TGTGCCAGCAGCTTAAGGACAGGGGCGCGGGGCACCATATATTTT	CASSLRTGARGTIYF
TRBD1	TRBV9	TRBJ2-2	NA	TGTGCCAGCAGCCCGGACAGGAGCGACACCGGGGAGCTGTTTTTT	CASSPDRSDTGELFF
TRBD1	TRBV6-1	TRBJ1-1	NA	TGTGCCAGCAGTGTAGACAGGGCGGGCACTGAAGCTTTCTTT	CASSVDRAGTEAFF
TRBD2	TRBV11-2	TRBJ2-7	NA	TGTGCCAGCAGAACCCCGGGACTTTCTAGCGGGATTTTGTACGAGCAGTACTTC	CASRTPGLSSGILYEQYF
TRBD1	TRBV6-1	TRBJ1-2	NA	TGTGCCAGCAGAGAAGGGGACAGGAAATACTATGGCTACACCTTC	CASREGDRKYYGYTF
NA	TRBV20-1	TRBJ2-7	NA	TGCAGTGCTGGACAGATCTACGAGCAGTACTTC	CSAGQIYEQYF
TRBD1	TRBV6-6	TRBJ1-1	NA	TGTGCCAGCAGTTCACGCGGGGCAGGGGGGACTGAAGCTTTCTTT	CASSSRGAGGTEAFF
NA	TRBV28	TRBJ1-1	few	TGTGCCAGCAGTTTTATGCGGGTTGGGGCTTTCTTT	CASSFMRVGAFF
NA	TRBV10-3	TRBJ1-3	NA	TGTGCCATCAGTGAGTCCTGGGGAGTAGGTTCCTCTGGAAACACCATATATTTT	CAISESWGVGSSGNTIYF
NA	TRBV10-3	TRBJ2-5	NA	TGTGCCATCAGTGCGGGGTCGGAGACCCAGTACTTC	CAISAGSETQYF
NA	TRBV6-5	TRBJ1-2	once	TGTGCCAGCAGTTACGGCAGGGGTGGCTATGGCTACACCTTC	CASSYGRGGYGYTF
TRBD2	TRBV19	TRBJ2-1	NA	TGTGCCAGTAGTCTGTCTAGCGGGAGAACCTACAATGAGCAGTTCTTC	CASSLSSGRTYNEQFF
TRBD2	TRBV5-1	TRBJ2-2	NA	TGCGCCAGCAGCTCAAGGACTAGCTCCTCCGCCGGGGAGCTGTTTTTT	CASSSRTSSSAGELFF
NA	TRBV5-1	TRBJ2-1	NA	TGCGCCAGCAGCTTCACCAGGGGTAATGAGCAGTTCTTC	CASSFTRGNEQFF
NA	TRBV6-1	TRBJ1-2	NA	TGTGCCAGCACCGAGGCCCGGGACTATGGCTACACCTTC	CASTEARDYGYTF
TRBD2	TRBV4-1	TRBJ2-7	NA	TGCGCCAGCAGTCCCTCGGGAGCGGGGGCCTACGAGCAGTACTTC	CASSPSGAGAYEQYF
TRBD2	TRBV12-5	TRBJ2-7	NA	TGTGCTAGTGGTTTGATCATCCGGGGGGACGCCTACGAGCAGTACTTC	CASGLIIRGDAYEQYF
TRBD1	TRBV27	TRBJ2-2	few	TGTGCCAGCAGTTTACGCAGGACAGGGGGGCCCGGGGAGCTGTTTTTT	CASSLRRTGGPGELFF
NA	TRBV6-1	TRBJ1-4	NA	TGTGCCAGCAGCGCCCCCGGGGGGCGCTATGAAAAACTGTTTTTT	CASSAPGGRYEKLFF
TRBD1	TRBV7-9	TRBJ2-7	NA	TGTGCCAGCAGTGCCTTGGACAGGGAACGCTACGAGCAGTACTTC	CASSALDRERYEQYF
TRBD1	TRBV7-2	TRBJ1-4	NA	TGTGCCAGCAGCCCAATGGGACAGGGACTCGGAAAACTGTTTTTT	CASSPMGQGLGKLFF
NA	TRBV7-9	TRBJ2-7	NA	TGTGCCAGCAGCTTCCTGAGCTCCTACGAGCAGTACTTC	CASSFLSSYEQYF
NA	TRBV5-1	TRBJ1-5	NA	TGCGCCAGCAGCTTGTTTCCAGGGGGCAATCAGCCCCAGCATTTT	CASSLFPGGNQPQHF
TRBD2	TRBV27	TRBJ2-1	NA	TGTGCCAGCACTTCTCGATGGGCTAGCGGGATGGGTGAGCAGTTCTTC	CASTSRWASGMGEQFF